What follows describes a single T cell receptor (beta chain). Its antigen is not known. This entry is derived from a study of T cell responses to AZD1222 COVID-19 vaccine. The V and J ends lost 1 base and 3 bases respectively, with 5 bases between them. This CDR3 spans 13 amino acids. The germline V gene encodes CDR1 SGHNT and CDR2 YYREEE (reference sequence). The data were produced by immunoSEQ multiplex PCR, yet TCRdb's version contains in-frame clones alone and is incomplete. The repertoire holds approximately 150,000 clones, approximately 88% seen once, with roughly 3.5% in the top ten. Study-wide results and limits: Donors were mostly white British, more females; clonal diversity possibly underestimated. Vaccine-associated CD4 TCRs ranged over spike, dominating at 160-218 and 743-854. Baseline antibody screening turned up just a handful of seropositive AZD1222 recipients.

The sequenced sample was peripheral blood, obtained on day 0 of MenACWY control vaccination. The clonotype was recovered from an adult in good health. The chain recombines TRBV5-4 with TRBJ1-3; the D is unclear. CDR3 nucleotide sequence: TGTGCCAGCAGCTTGTTGGGTGGAAACACCATATATTTT. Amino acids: CASSLLGGNTIYF.